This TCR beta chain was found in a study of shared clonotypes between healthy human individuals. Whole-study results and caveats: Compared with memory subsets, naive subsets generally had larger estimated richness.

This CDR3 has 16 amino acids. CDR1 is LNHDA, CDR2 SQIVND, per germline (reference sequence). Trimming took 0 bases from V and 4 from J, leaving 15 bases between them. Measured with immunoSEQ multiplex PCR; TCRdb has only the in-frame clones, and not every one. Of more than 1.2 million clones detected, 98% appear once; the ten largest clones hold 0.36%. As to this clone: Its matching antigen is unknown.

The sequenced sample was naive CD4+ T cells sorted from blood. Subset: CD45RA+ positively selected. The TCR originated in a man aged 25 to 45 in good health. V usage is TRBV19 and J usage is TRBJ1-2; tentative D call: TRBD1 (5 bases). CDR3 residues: CASSIDYRMLGYGYTF. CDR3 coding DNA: TGTGCCAGTAGTATAGACTACAGGATGCTGGGCTATGGCTACACCTTC.